This T cell receptor beta chain was retrieved from a study of blood T cell repertoires in COVID-19. Clones were read by immunoSEQ multiplex PCR, and TCRdb kept only the in-frame ones, dropping some. This table has approximately 200,000 clones, about 90% appearing once. The V gene lost 3 bases and the J gene lost 2 bases, with 8 bases spanning the gap. This CDR3 spans 14 amino acids. Germline lookup yields CDR1 PRHDT and CDR2 FYEKMQ (reference sequence). The specimen sequenced was peripheral blood. The clonotype comes from a man aged 25 to 40 with COVID-19, enrolled during active disease. The chain combines TRBV13 with TRBJ1-5; D unresolved. The CDR3 sequence is CASSLRGGNQPQHF. CDR3 nucleotides: TGTGCCAGCAGCTTGCGCGGGGGCAATCAGCCCCAGCATTTT.